One sample yielded the 16 T cell receptor beta chains listed below, sequenced in a study of shared clonotypes between healthy human individuals. Data came from immunoSEQ multiplex PCR; TCRdb stores just in-frame clones and leaves some out. The table includes about 120,000 clones, around 65% detected once. Sequencing used memory CD8+ T cells sorted from blood. Subset defined: CD45RO+ cells pooled with CCR7-negative TemRA cells. The receptors come from a woman aged 30 to 39 in good health.

Of note for this clone: Other DNA sequences of this sample code for an identical CDR3. The chain joins TRBV29-1 to TRBJ1-2, with D maybe TRBD1 (6 bases). V lost 0 bases and J 14 bases, leaving 16 bases between the germline ends. Germline CDR1 reads SQVTM; CDR2 reads ANQGSEA. This CDR3 has 12 amino acids. In nucleotides, the CDR3 is TGCAGCGTTGAAGATGGTGGGACAAAAAGGACCTTC. Protein: CSVEDGGTKRTF.

The chain is built from TRBV29-1 and TRBJ2-3; TRBD2 matches 14 bases. Germline CDR1 SQVTM, CDR2 ANQGSEA. The CDR3 spans 20 residues. The V gene end was trimmed by 1 base and the J gene end by 4 bases; junction bases not matched to a gene: 16. The CDR3 region has the DNA TGCAGCGTTGAAGGGCTGACTAGCGGGAGGGCCTCGTACGACGCAGATACGCAGTATTTT. Protein product: CSVEGLTSGRASYDADTQYF.

This sequence joins TRBV27 and TRBJ2-3; TRBD2 matches 8 bases. Germline V gives CDR1 MNHEY, CDR2 SMNVEV (reference sequence). The CDR3 runs to 14 residues. The J segment lost 4 bases and the V segment lost 6 bases, leaving 6 bases of the junction unmatched. The CDR3 spells CASRPLAGSDTQYF. The CDR3 DNA follows: TGTGCCAGCAGGCCCCTAGCGGGTTCAGATACGCAGTATTTT.

This rearrangement joins TRBV29-1 to TRBJ1-1; no clear D. V lost 4 bases and J 5 bases, leaving 11 bases between the germline ends. CDR1 is SQVTM, CDR2 ANQGSEA, per germline. CDR3 size: 12 residues. CDR3 nucleotides: TGCAGCGTTGCCATAAGGAGGACTGAAGCTTTCTTT. Amino acids: CSVAIRRTEAFF.

On this clone: This likely reflects a read error, since a far larger clone is one base away. V gene TRBV6-1 combines with J gene TRBJ2-7; 7 positions match TRBD1. V lost 3 bases to trimming and J lost 2 bases; unmatched junction nucleotides: 1. There are 13 residues in the CDR3. Looked up from germline, CDR1 is MNHNS and CDR2 is SASEGT. The CDR3 coding sequence is TGTGCCAGCAGTGAGGGACAGACCTACGAGCAGTACTTC. Protein sequence: CASSEGQTYEQYF.

CDR3 DNA sequence: TGTGCCAGCAGTGAGAATCTGGGAGGGCAAGAGACCCAGTACTTC. Translation gives CASSENLGGQETQYF. The genes are TRBV6-1 and TRBJ2-5; 7 bases fit TRBD2. This CDR3 spans 15 amino acids. From germline, CDR1 is MNHNS and CDR2 SASEGT. Germline trimming cut 3 bases from V and 2 bases from J; bases unmatched to any gene: 6.

This rearrangement joins TRBV7-2 to TRBJ2-1; tentative D call: TRBD2 (6 bases). Germline V gives CDR1 SGHTA, CDR2 FQGNSA. There are 14 residues in the CDR3. V was clipped by 3 bases and J by 6 bases, with 12 bases between them. The CDR3 is CASSFGLGGNEQFF. The CDR3 DNA reads TGTGCCAGCAGCTTCGGCCTGGGGGGCAATGAGCAGTTCTTC.

Only a few counts were recorded for this clone. One end of the junction is discordant with germline, which a read error may explain. J is TRBJ2-7 and V is TRBV10-3, with TRBD2 matching 10 bases. Looked up from germline, CDR1 is ENHRY and CDR2 is SYGVKD. The CDR3 sequence is 15 residues long. CDR3: CASSEEAGGSYEQYF. In DNA form, the CDR3 reads TGTGCCAGCAGTGAAGAAGCGGGAGGGTCCTACGAGCAGTACTTC.

The sample holds one count of this clone. The chain recombines TRBV4-2 with TRBJ1-1; D uncertain. This CDR3 region has 11 residues. Germline V CDR1 and CDR2: LGHNA, YNFKEQ. Trimming pared 4 bases from V and 2 bases from J, leaving 2 bases between. CDR3 nucleotide sequence: TGTGCCAGCAGCCTTAACACTGAAGCTTTCTTT. It specifies CASSLNTEAFF.

This chain joins TRBV28 and TRBJ2-7, with 8 bases lining up with TRBD2. Germline assignment: CDR1 MDHEN and CDR2 SYDVKM. CDR3 length: 21 amino acids. Losses at the gene ends were 9 bases for V and 2 bases for J; bases not matched to a gene: 30. In DNA form, the CDR3 reads TGTGCCAGTTGGGGAAGGTCGATCAGCCAGTCGGGAGCGGGGGCCCCCTACGAGCAGTACTTC. Protein sequence: CASWGRSISQSGAGAPYEQYF.

V is TRBV11-2 and J is TRBJ1-2; D ambiguous. The CDR3 length is 15 residues. Trimming removed 2 bases at V and 6 bases at J, with 16 bases between. The germline CDR1 and CDR2 sequences are SGHAT and FQNNGV. For the CDR3, the DNA is TGTGCCAGCAGCTTACTGACAAGGAGTAATGATGGCTACACCTTC. It encodes CASSLLTRSNDGYTF.

This clone was seen a few times. The CDR3 protein is CATSRSGNRAEAFF. The DNA for the CDR3 is TGTGCCACCAGCAGGAGTGGAAACCGGGCTGAAGCTTTCTTT. The V and J genes are TRBV15 and TRBJ1-1; D is undetermined. The CDR3 totals 14 residues. V gave up 3 bases and J gave up 6 bases, with 14 bases separating them. CDR1 and CDR2 (germline): LNHNV, YYDKDF (reference sequence).

This clone is deemed medium-sized. Other DNA sequences within the sample encode an identical CDR3. As DNA, the CDR3 is TGTGCCACCAGCTCTGCCGACTCTGGGGCCAACGTCCTGACTTTC. This translates into CATSSADSGANVLTF. The chain joins TRBV15 to TRBJ2-6; D gene ambiguous. The V end was cut by 5 bases, the J end by 0 bases, with 8 bases between. This CDR3 has 15 residues. The V gene's germline CDR1 is LNHNV and CDR2 YYDKDF (reference sequence).

This rearrangement joins TRBV19 to TRBJ1-5; D ambiguous. The CDR3 sequence is 16 residues long. Per germline, CDR1 LNHDA and CDR2 SQIVND (reference sequence). V lost 7 bases to trimming and J lost 0 bases, with 16 bases between them. The CDR3 coding sequence is TGTGCCAGTACCCATGACCCTTACCGTAGCAATCAGCCCCAGCATTTT. It translates to CASTHDPYRSNQPQHF.

The rearrangement joins TRBV28 to TRBJ1-5; D unclear. The CDR3 runs 14 residues. CDR1 MDHEN and CDR2 SYDVKM come from the germline V gene. V lost 3 bases and J lost 2, with 8 bases in between. CDR3 sequence: CASSLWQGNQPQHF. As DNA, the CDR3 is TGTGCCAGCAGTTTGTGGCAGGGCAATCAGCCCCAGCATTTT.

This chain links TRBV28 with TRBJ1-5, with a weak D call TRBD1 (6 bases). V lost 5 bases and J 2 bases, leaving 25 bases between the germline ends. CDR1 and CDR2 from the germline V gene are MDHEN and SYDVKM. CDR3 length: 19 residues. The CDR3 bases are TGTGCCAGCAGTCACCAACCCGGGACAACTGCGATCGGCAATCAGCCCCAGCATTTT. Its protein product is CASSHQPGTTAIGNQPQHF.